This TCR beta chain derives from a study of neoadjuvant nivolumab and ipilimumab in lung cancer. Findings of the study overall: Pathologic regression was not significantly tied to TCR clonality. Compared with tumor-adjacent uninvolved lung, resected tumors showed greater richness and clonality. From pretherapy to surgery, tumor richness and clonality rose with dual therapy.

Concerning this clone itself: The antigen remains undetermined.

Trimming left V 0 bases short and J 6 bases short, with 10 bases between. CDR3 length: 13 residues. The germline V gene encodes CDR1 SGHRS and CDR2 YFSETQ. Here immunoSEQ multiplex PCR was the method, and the copy in TCRdb shows in-frame clones only, minus some. The table includes about 26,000 clones, about 81% detected once. This rearrangement joins TRBV5-1 to TRBJ2-7; D possibly corresponds to TRBD2 (5 bases). The clonotype was recovered from an adult with non-small cell lung cancer. Material: tumor tissue, obtained after neoadjuvant nivolumab, alone or with ipilimumab, at or shortly before surgery. For the CDR3, the DNA is TGCGCCAGCAGCTTGGCTCCCGGGGTCGAGCAGTACTTC. Its protein is CASSLAPGVEQYF.